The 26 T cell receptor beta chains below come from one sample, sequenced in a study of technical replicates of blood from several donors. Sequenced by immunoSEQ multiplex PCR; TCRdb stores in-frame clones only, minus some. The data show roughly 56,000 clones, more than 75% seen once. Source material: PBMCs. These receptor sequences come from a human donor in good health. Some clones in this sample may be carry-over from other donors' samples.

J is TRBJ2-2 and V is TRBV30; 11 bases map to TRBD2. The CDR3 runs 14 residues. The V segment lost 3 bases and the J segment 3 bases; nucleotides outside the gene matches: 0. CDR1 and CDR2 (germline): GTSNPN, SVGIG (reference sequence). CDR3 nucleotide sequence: TGTGCCTGGAGGGGACTAGCGGACACCGGGGAGCTGTTTTTT. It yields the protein CAWRGLADTGELFF.

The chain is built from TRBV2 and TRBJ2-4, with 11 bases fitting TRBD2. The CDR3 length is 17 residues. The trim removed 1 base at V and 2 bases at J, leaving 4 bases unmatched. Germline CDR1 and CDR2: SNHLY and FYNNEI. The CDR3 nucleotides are TGTGCCAGCAGTGAAGTTCGACTAGCGGGGACCAAAAACATTCAGTACTTC. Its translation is CASSEVRLAGTKNIQYF.

Here the CDR3 reads CASSSSGVGDQPQHF. The CDR3 bases are TGTGCCAGCAGCTCCTCGGGTGTAGGGGATCAGCCCCAGCATTTT. This rearrangement joins TRBV6-5 to TRBJ1-5; the D gene is possibly TRBD1 (5 bases). This CDR3 is built from 15 residues. V dropped 6 bases and J dropped 5 bases, with 17 bases sitting between them. Germline lookup yields CDR1 MNHEY and CDR2 SVGAGI.

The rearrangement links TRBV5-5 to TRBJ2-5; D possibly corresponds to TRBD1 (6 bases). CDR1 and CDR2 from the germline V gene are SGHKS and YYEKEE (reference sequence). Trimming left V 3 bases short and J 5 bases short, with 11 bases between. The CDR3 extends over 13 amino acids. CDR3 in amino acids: CASSYRVFETQYF. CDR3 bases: TGTGCCAGCAGCTACAGGGTTTTCGAGACCCAGTACTTC.

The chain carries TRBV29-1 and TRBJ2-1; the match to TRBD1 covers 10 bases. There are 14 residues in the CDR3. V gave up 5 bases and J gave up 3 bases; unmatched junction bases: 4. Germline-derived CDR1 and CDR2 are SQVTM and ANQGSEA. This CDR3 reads CSVSGQGSYNEQFF. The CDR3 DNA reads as TGCAGCGTTTCGGGACAGGGGAGCTACAATGAGCAGTTCTTC.

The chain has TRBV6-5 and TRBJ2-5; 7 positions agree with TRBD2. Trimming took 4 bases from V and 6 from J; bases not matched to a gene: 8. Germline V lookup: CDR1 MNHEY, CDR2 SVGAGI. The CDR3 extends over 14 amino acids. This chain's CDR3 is CASSFGREVQTQYF. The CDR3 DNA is TGTGCCAGCAGTTTCGGACGGGAGGTGCAGACCCAGTACTTC.

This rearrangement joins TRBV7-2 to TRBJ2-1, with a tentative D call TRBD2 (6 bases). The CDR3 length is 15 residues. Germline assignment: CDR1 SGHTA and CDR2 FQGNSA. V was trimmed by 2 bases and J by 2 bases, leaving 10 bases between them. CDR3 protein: CASSLQASAYNEQFF. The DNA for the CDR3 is TGTGCCAGCAGCTTACAGGCTAGCGCCTACAATGAGCAGTTCTTC.

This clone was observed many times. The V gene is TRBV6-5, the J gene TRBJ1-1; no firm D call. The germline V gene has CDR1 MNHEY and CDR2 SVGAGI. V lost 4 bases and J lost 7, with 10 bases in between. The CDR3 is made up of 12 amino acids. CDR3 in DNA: TGTGCCAGCAGTTCCATCACTTATGAAGCTTTCTTT. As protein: CASSSITYEAFF.

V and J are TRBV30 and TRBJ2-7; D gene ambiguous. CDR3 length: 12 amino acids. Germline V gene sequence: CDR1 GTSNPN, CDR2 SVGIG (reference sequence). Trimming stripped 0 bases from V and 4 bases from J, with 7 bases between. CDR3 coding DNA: TGTGCCTGGAGTGTACAAAAGTACGAGCAGTACTTC. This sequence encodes CAWSVQKYEQYF.

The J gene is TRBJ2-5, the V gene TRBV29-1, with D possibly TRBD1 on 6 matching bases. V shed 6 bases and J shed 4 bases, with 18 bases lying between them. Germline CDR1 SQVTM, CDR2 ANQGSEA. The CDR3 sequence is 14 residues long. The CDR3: CSVALGAAGETQYF. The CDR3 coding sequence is TGCAGCGTGGCGCTGGGGGCGGCGGGAGAGACCCAGTACTTC. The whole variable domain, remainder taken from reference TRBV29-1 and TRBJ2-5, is SAVISQKPSRDICQRGTSLTIQCQVDSQVTMMFWYRQQPGQSLTLIATANQGSEATYESGFVIDKFPISRPNLTFSTLTVSNMSPEDSSIYLCSVALGAAGETQYFGPGTRLLVL.

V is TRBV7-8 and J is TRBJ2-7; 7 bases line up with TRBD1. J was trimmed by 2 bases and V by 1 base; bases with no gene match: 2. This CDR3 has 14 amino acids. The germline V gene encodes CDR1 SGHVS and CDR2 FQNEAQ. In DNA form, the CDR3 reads TGTGCCAGCAGCTTAGGGACAGGAGCCTACGAGCAGTACTTC. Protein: CASSLGTGAYEQYF.

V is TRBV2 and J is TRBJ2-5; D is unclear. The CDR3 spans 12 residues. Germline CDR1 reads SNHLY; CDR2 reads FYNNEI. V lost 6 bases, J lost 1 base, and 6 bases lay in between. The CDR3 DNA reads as TGTGCCAGCAGGCGGCTCCAAGAGACCCAGTACTTC. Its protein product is CASRRLQETQYF.

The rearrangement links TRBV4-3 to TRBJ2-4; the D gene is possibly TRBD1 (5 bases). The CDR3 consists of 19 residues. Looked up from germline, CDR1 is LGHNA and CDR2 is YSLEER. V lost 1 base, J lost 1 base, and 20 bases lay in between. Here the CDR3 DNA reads TGCGCCAGCAGCCAAGGTCCAGAAGGTGGACATAGCGCCAAAAACATTCAGTACTTC. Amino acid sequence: CASSQGPEGGHSAKNIQYF.

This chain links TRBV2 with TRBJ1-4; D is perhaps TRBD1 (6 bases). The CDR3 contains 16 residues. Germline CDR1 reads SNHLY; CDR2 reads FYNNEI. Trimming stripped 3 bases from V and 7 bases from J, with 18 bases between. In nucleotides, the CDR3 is TGTGCCAGCAGTGACCGCGGGGGGGCTGGGGGTGAAAAACTGTTTTTT. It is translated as CASSDRGGAGGEKLFF.

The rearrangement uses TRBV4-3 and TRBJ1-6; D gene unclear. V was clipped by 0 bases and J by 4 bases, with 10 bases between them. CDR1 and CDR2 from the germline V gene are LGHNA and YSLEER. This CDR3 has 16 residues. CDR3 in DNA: TGCGCCAGCAGCCAAGATGGGAGTGGGTATAATTCACCCCTCCACTTT. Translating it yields CASSQDGSGYNSPLHF.

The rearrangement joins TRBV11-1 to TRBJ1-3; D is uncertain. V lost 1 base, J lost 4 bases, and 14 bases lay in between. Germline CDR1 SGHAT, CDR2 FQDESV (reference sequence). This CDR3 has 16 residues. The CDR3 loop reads CASSLVRSAAGNTIYF. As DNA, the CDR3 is TGTGCCAGCAGCTTAGTTCGTTCGGCAGCGGGAAACACCATATATTTT.

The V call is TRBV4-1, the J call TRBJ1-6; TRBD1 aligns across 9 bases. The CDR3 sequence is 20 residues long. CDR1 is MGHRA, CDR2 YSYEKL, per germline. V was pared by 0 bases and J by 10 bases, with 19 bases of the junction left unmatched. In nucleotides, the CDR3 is TGCGCCAGCAGCCAAGATTTTCCCCCGGCTCCTTACACAGGGGGCTCACCCCTCCACTTT. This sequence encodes CASSQDFPPAPYTGGSPLHF.

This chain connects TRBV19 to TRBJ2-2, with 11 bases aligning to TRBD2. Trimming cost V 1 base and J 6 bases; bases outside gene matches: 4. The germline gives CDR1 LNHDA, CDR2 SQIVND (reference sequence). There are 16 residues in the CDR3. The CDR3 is CASSIVSGRAPGELFF. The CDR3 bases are TGTGCCAGTAGTATAGTTAGCGGGAGGGCCCCCGGGGAGCTGTTTTTT.

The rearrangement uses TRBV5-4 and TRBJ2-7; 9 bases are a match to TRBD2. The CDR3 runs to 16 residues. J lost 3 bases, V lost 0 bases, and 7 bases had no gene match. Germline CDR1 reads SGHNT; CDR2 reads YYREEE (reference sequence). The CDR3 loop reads CASSLASGTLNYEQYF. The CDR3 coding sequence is TGTGCCAGCAGCTTGGCTAGCGGGACTCTTAACTACGAGCAGTACTTC.

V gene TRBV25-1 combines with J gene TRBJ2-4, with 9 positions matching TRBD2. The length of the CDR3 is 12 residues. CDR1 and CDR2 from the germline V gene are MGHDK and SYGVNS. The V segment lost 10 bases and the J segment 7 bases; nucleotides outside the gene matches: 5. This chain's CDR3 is CATLAGANIQYF. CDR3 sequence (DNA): TGTGCCACCTTAGCGGGGGCCAACATTCAGTACTTC. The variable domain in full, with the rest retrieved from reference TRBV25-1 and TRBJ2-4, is EADIYQTPRYLVIGTGKKITLECSQTMGHDKMYWYQQDPGMELHLIHYSYGVNSTEKGDLSSESTVSRIRTEHFPLTLESARPSHTSQYLCATLAGANIQYFGAGTRLSVL.

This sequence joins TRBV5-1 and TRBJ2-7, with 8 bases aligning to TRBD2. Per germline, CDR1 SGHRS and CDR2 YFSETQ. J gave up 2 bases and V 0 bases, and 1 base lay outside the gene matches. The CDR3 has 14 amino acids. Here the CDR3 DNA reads TGCGCCAGCAGCTTGGCAGCGGGAGCCTACGAGCAGTACTTC. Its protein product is CASSLAAGAYEQYF.

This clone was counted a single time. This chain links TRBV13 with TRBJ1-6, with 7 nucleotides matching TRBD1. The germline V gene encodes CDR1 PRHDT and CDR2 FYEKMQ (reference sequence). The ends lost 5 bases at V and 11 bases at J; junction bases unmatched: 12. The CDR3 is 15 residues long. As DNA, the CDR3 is TGTGCCAGCAGCCTAAGCAACAGGGGAGGTCCACCCCTCCACTTT. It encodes CASSLSNRGGPPLHF.

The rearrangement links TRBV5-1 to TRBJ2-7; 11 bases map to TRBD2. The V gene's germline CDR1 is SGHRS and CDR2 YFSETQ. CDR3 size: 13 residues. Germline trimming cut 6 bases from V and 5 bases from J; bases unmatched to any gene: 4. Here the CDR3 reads CASNLAGGHEQYF. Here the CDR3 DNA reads TGCGCCAGCAATCTAGCGGGAGGCCACGAGCAGTACTTC. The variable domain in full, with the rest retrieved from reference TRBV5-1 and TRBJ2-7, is KAGVTQTPRYLIKTRGQQVTLSCSPISGHRSVSWYQQTPGQGLQFLFEYFSETQRNKGNFPGRFSGRQFSNSRSEMNVSTLELGDSALYLCASNLAGGHEQYFGPGTRLTVT.

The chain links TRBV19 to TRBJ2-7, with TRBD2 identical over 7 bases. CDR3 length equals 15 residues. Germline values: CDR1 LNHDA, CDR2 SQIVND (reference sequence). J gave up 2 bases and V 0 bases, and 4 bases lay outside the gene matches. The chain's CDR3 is CASSIESGGTYEQYF. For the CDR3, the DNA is TGTGCCAGTAGTATAGAGTCGGGAGGTACCTACGAGCAGTACTTC.

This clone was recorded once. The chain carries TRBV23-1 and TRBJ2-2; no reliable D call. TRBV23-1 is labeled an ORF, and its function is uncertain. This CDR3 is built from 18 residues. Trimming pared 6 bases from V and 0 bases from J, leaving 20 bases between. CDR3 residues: CASSPQRWCCPNTGELFF. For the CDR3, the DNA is TGCGCCAGCAGCCCTCAGAGGTGGTGTTGTCCGAACACCGGGGAGCTGTTTTTT.

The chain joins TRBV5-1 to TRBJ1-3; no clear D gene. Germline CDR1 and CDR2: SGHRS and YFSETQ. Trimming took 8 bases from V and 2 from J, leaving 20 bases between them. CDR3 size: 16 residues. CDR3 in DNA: TGCGCCAGGCCGAGGCAGTTTCAAGAACCTGGAAACACCATATATTTT. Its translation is CARPRQFQEPGNTIYF.